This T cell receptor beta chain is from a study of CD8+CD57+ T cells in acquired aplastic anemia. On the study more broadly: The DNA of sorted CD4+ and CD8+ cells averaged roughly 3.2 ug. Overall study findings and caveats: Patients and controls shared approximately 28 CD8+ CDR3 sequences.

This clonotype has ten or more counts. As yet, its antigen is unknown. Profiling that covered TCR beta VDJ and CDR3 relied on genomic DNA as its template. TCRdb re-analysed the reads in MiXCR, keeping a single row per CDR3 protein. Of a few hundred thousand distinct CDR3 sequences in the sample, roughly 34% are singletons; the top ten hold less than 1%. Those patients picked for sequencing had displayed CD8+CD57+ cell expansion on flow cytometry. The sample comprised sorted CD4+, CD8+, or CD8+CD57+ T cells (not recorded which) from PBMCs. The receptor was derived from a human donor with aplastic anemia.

The CDR3 reads CASSRPEGQGRSPLHF. The CDR3 DNA reads as TGTGCCAGCAGCCGGCCGGAAGGACAGGGACGCTCACCCCTCCACTTT. The chain employs TRBV4-2 and TRBJ1-6; 8 bases fit TRBD1. The germline V gene has CDR1 LGHNA and CDR2 YNFKEQ. J gave up 10 bases and V 4 bases, and 12 bases lay outside the gene matches. The CDR3 runs 16 residues.